The rows below give T cell receptor beta chains drawn from one sample of a study of beta chain features in type 1 diabetes. Method: immunoSEQ multiplex PCR; TCRdb's copy keeps in-frame clones and lacks some. The repertoire consists of 860,000 or so clones, with roughly 15% occurring once and the leading ten covering 0.02% to 0.025%. Sequencing input: naive CD4+ T cells from blood. All receptors come from a woman younger than 35 in good health. The CDR3 runs from the conserved cysteine through the conserved F or W. A D gene is named only where the DNA matches it firmly. Clone size is given for some rows only: seen once, a few or many times, or a class if the clone is expanded.

d_call clone_size cdr3_length j_call v_call cdr3_aa cdr3_nt
TRBD1 few 17 TRBJ2-2 TRBV14 CASSRYTGGRNTGELFF TGTGCCAGCAGCCGGTATACAGGGGGCAGGAACACCGGGGAGCTGTTTTTT
. . 15 TRBJ2-1 TRBV7-9 CASSPTGLLYNEQFF TGTGCCAGCAGCCCCACGGGCCTCTTGTACAATGAGCAGTTCTTC
TRBD1 few 15 TRBJ2-5 TRBV29-1 CSGTGDRGRQETQYF TGCAGCGGTACAGGGGATCGTGGGCGTCAAGAGACCCAGTACTTC
. . 15 TRBJ1-2 TRBV7-2 CASRTGEGTNYGYTF TGTGCCAGCCGCACGGGGGAAGGGACTAACTATGGCTACACCTTC
. . 13 TRBJ2-7 TRBV7-2 CASSLIESYEQYF TGTGCCAGCAGCTTAATAGAGTCCTACGAGCAGTACTTC
. few 16 TRBJ2-1 TRBV19 CASSSLANTVGIEQFF TGTGCCAGTAGTAGCCTAGCTAACACCGTGGGGATTGAGCAGTTCTTC
. few 12 TRBJ2-7 TRBV7-2 CASSHPWGEQYF TGTGCCAGCAGTCACCCTTGGGGGGAGCAGTACTTC
. few 12 TRBJ2-3 TRBV2 CASNFGTDTQYF TGTGCCAGCAATTTTGGGACAGATACGCAGTATTTT
. . 16 TRBJ1-1 TRBV7-9 CASSPRGLGTNTEAFF TGTGCCAGCAGCCCCCGGGGTCTGGGGACGAACACTGAAGCTTTCTTT
. few 17 TRBJ2-2 TRBV19 CASAHGLGSPNTGELFF TGTGCCAGTGCCCACGGTCTGGGTAGTCCTAACACCGGGGAGCTGTTTTTT
. . 14 TRBJ1-2 TRBV5-1 CASSPGDGNYGYTF TGCGCCAGCAGCCCCGGAGACGGGAACTATGGCTACACCTTC
. . 9 TRBJ2-1 TRBV20-1 CSAQNEQFF TGCAGTGCCCAAAATGAGCAGTTCTTC
. few 11 TRBJ2-5 TRBV28 CASSAQPPQYF TGTGCCAGCAGTGCACAGCCCCCCCAGTACTTC
. few 13 TRBJ2-5 TRBV18 CASSPVAKETQYF TGTGCCAGCTCACCAGTCGCGAAAGAGACCCAGTACTTC
. few 14 TRBJ2-7 TRBV9 CASSEYSALYEQYF TGTGCCAGCAGCGAATACAGCGCCCTCTACGAGCAGTACTTC
. . 14 TRBJ1-1 TRBV7-2 CASSLDGGRLEAFF TGTGCCAGCAGCTTAGACGGCGGACGGCTGGAAGCTTTCTTT
. . 13 TRBJ2-7 TRBV18 CASSPSQTYEQYF TGTGCCAGCTCACCATCACAGACCTACGAGCAGTACTTC
TRBD2 . 15 TRBJ2-5 TRBV10-2 CASASRGLGQETQYF TGCGCCAGCGCCTCCCGGGGACTAGGACAAGAGACCCAGTACTTC
. few 17 TRBJ2-2 TRBV29-1 CSVESRRGATNTGELFF TGCAGCGTTGAAAGTAGGAGGGGCGCGACCAACACCGGGGAGCTGTTTTTT
TRBD2 few 17 TRBJ2-5 TRBV4-2 CASSQDLYKRGKETQYF TGTGCCAGCAGCCAAGATCTATACAAGCGGGGTAAAGAGACCCAGTACTTC
. . 12 TRBJ2-3 TRBV28 CASSLTTDTQYF TGTGCCAGCAGCCTTACCACAGATACGCAGTATTTT
. . 16 TRBJ1-5 TRBV7-9 CASSFSWGQGNQPQHF TGTGCCAGCAGCTTTTCGTGGGGACAAGGCAATCAGCCCCAGCATTTT
. . 16 TRBJ2-1 TRBV7-2 CASSSSPGLHYNEQFF TGTGCCAGCAGCTCTAGCCCGGGACTTCACTACAATGAGCAGTTCTTC
. once 16 TRBJ2-7 TRBV11-2 CASSRRARGAGYEQYF TGTGCCAGCAGCCGCCGGGCCAGGGGAGCGGGGTACGAGCAGTACTTC
. . 14 TRBJ2-6 TRBV2 CASGQVSGANVLTF TGTGCCAGCGGTCAGGTCTCTGGGGCCAACGTCCTGACTTTC
TRBD2 once 15 TRBJ2-7 TRBV7-2 CASGATSGRYREQYF TGTGCCAGCGGAGCTACAAGCGGGAGATATAGAGAGCAGTACTTC
TRBD2 few 16 TRBJ2-3 TRBV5-6 CASSYRLAGSTDTQYF TGTGCCAGCAGCTATAGACTAGCGGGGAGCACAGATACGCAGTATTTT
TRBD2 . 14 TRBJ2-3 TRBV28 CASRLAGNTDTQYF TGTGCCAGCAGACTAGCGGGGAACACAGATACGCAGTATTTT
. few 15 TRBJ2-1 TRBV7-3 CASSLTQGPETEQFF TGTGCCAGCAGCCTTACTCAGGGGCCGGAGACTGAGCAGTTCTTC
. . 16 TRBJ2-6 TRBV6-1 CASSGDIASGANVLTF TGTGCCAGCAGTGGGGACATCGCCTCTGGGGCCAACGTCCTGACTTTC
. . 14 TRBJ2-3 TRBV5-1 CASSLYRGTDTQYF TGCGCCAGCAGCTTGTACAGGGGCACAGATACGCAGTATTTT
. . 14 TRBJ2-2 TRBV5-1 CASSHGVNTGELFF TGCGCCAGCAGCCATGGGGTGAACACCGGGGAGCTGTTTTTT
TRBD1 few 13 TRBJ1-1 TRBV11-2 CASRTPTGLFAFF TGTGCCAGCAGAACACCGACAGGGCTTTTTGCTTTCTTT
TRBD1 . 15 TRBJ1-5 TRBV7-9 CASSLGQGFNQPQHF TGTGCCAGCAGTCTCGGACAGGGGTTCAATCAGCCCCAGCATTTT
TRBD2 . 10 TRBJ2-1 TRBV7-2 CASTGTSLLF TGTGCCAGCACCGGGACTAGCTTGCTCTTC
. . 16 TRBJ2-1 TRBV27 CASSSPTRRGHNEQFF TGTGCCAGCAGTTCGCCAACCCGGAGAGGCCACAATGAGCAGTTCTTC
. . 12 TRBJ2-3 TRBV29-1 CSVVAPWDTQYF TGCAGCGTTGTGGCGCCTTGGGATACGCAGTATTTT
TRBD1 few 14 TRBJ2-7 TRBV18 CASRTGTGSYEQYF TGTGCCAGCCGAACCGGGACAGGGTCATACGAGCAGTACTTC
. few 12 TRBJ1-1 TRBV4-2 CASSQGLTEAFF TGTGCCAGCAGCCAAGGGCTTACTGAAGCTTTCTTT
. few 16 TRBJ2-2 TRBV6-5 CASSYSGLPLPGELFF TGTGCCAGCAGTTACTCGGGGCTCCCCTTACCCGGGGAGCTGTTTTTT
. . 13 TRBJ2-4 TRBV7-9 CASSLDRLNIQYF TGTGCCAGCAGCTTAGATAGATTAAACATTCAGTACTTC
. . 15 TRBJ2-7 TRBV6-5 CASSYSSSNLHEQYF TGTGCCAGCAGTTACTCGAGTAGTAACCTGCACGAGCAGTACTTC
. . 16 TRBJ2-3 TRBV15 CATSRDRGERPDTQYF TGTGCCACCAGCAGAGATAGGGGGGAGCGGCCAGATACGCAGTATTTT
TRBD1 few 15 TRBJ1-2 TRBV4-3 CASSQDTGVRYGYTF TGCGCCAGCAGCCAAGATACAGGGGTGAGGTATGGCTACACCTTC
TRBD2 few 15 TRBJ2-7 TRBV9 CASSVGGGSYYEQYF TGTGCCAGCAGCGTAGGGGGCGGGAGCTACTACGAGCAGTACTTC
TRBD2 . 15 TRBJ2-3 TRBV10-3 CAIALTSGSTDTQYF TGTGCCATCGCACTGACTAGCGGAAGCACAGATACGCAGTATTTT
TRBD2 . 15 TRBJ2-1 TRBV7-9 CASSHLQREGTEQFF TGTGCCAGCAGCCACTTACAGCGGGAGGGCACTGAGCAGTTCTTC
TRBD2 few 15 TRBJ2-7 TRBV7-2 CASSLDSSGSYEQYF TGTGCCAGCAGCTTAGATAGTAGCGGGAGCTACGAGCAGTACTTC
. few 17 TRBJ2-3 TRBV5-4 CASSLEARGKIPDTQYF TGTGCCAGCAGCTTGGAGGCTCGCGGGAAGATCCCAGATACGCAGTATTTT
. few 18 TRBJ1-3 TRBV4-3 CASSDPPDRPDSGNTIYF TGCGCCAGCAGCGACCCCCCTGACAGGCCCGACTCTGGAAACACCATATATTTT
. few 11 TRBJ1-1 TRBV2 CASSANTEAFF TGTGCCAGCAGCGCGAACACTGAAGCTTTCTTT
TRBD1 . 15 TRBJ2-7 TRBV6-5 CASSQGTGGPYEQYF TGTGCCAGCAGCCAAGGGACAGGGGGTCCCTACGAGCAGTACTTC
TRBD1 . 14 TRBJ2-7 TRBV18 CASSPPGQPYEQYF TGTGCCAGCTCACCGCCGGGACAGCCCTACGAGCAGTACTTC
TRBD1 . 15 TRBJ2-3 TRBV18 CASSPPGGYTDTQYF TGTGCCAGCTCACCCCCAGGGGGTTACACAGATACGCAGTATTTT
TRBD2 few 16 TRBJ2-5 TRBV7-2 CASSSGGGRAGETQYF TGTGCCAGCAGCTCCGGCGGCGGGAGGGCCGGGGAGACCCAGTACTTC
. few 16 TRBJ2-6 TRBV7-3 CASSQGPTSGANVLTF TGTGCCAGCAGCCAAGGACCGACCTCTGGGGCCAACGTCCTGACTTTC
. . 17 TRBJ1-1 TRBV7-8 CASSRDRVLPSNTEAFF TGTGCCAGCAGCCGGGACCGGGTTCTCCCTTCTAACACTGAAGCTTTCTTT
TRBD1 . 15 TRBJ2-1 TRBV6-5 CASRSGTGGFNEQFF TGTGCCAGCAGGTCCGGGACAGGGGGCTTCAATGAGCAGTTCTTC
. . 15 TRBJ1-1 TRBV10-3 CAISDRGGGYTEAFF TGTGCCATCAGTGACAGGGGCGGTGGGTACACTGAAGCTTTCTTT
. few 14 TRBJ2-3 TRBV29-1 CSVEDRGVEDTQYF TGCAGCGTTGAAGACAGGGGGGTTGAGGATACGCAGTATTTT